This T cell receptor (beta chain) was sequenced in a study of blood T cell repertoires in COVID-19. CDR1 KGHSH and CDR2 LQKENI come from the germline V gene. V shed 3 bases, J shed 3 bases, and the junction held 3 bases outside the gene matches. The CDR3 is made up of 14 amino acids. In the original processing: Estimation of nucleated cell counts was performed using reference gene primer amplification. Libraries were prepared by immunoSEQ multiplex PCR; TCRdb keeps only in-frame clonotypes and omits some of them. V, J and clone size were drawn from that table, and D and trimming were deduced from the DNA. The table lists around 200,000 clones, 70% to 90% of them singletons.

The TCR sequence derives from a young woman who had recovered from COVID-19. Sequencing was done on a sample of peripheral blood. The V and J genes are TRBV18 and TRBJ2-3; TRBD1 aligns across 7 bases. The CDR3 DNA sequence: TGTGCCAGCTCACCTACAGGGGCGACAGATACGCAGTATTTT. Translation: CASSPTGATDTQYF.